This T cell receptor (beta chain) was profiled in a study of T cell responses to AZD1222 COVID-19 vaccine. Findings of the study overall: White British donors predominated, females outnumbered males, and clonal diversity was possibly underestimated. Seropositive at baseline were only a handful of AZD1222 recipients. Two AZD1222 administrations were followed by greater Spike-specific TCR breadth and depth. CD4 TCRs covered the whole spike, strongest at regions 160-218 and 743-854.

TCRdb's copy holds only in-frame clones and misses some; the assay was immunoSEQ multiplex PCR. The table has under 150,000 clones, 90% to 95% seen once. A note on this clone: The antigen remains undetermined.

V dropped 6 bases and J dropped 6; count of bases not matched to a gene: 4. The CDR3 is 13 amino acids. The input for sequencing was peripheral blood, taken on day 0 of AZD1222 vaccination. The sequence came from an adult in good health. The chain links TRBV12-3 or TRBV12-4 to TRBJ1-5; TRBD1 matches at 8 bases. The CDR3 DNA sequence: TGTGCCAGCAGCGACAGGGGCGGTCAGCCCCAGCATTTT. Translated, it gives CASSDRGGQPQHF.